Listed below are T cell receptor beta chains from one sample, sequenced in a study of blood T cell repertoires in COVID-19. Here immunoSEQ multiplex PCR was the method, and the copy in TCRdb shows in-frame clones only, minus some. The data contain some 240,000 clones, 80% to 90% of them seen just once; the ten biggest clones take up 1.4%. The specimen was peripheral blood. These receptors all stem from a woman in her forties who had recovered from COVID-19. CDR3s include the opening cysteine and the closing phenylalanine or tryptophan. Fields, in order: V gene, J gene, D gene, clone size, CDR3 protein, CDR3 DNA. The D gene is left open where the match is weak. A row's size may be missing; if present it is once, few, many or a size class.

TRBV10-3	TRBJ2-5	TRBD1	-	CAISESEGQGRQETQYF	TGTGCCATCAGTGAGTCGGAGGGACAGGGGAGACAAGAGACCCAGTACTTC
TRBV27	TRBJ2-1	-	few	CASSLEGYEQFF	TGTGCCAGCAGTTTAGAGGGTTATGAGCAGTTCTTC
TRBV6-2/TRBV6-3	TRBJ1-1	-	-	CASSVGQDPTEAFF	TGTGCCAGCAGTGTGGGGCAGGATCCGACTGAAGCTTTCTTT
TRBV6-2/TRBV6-3	TRBJ1-6	TRBD1	-	CASRPTGGRGSPLHF	TGTGCCAGCAGGCCTACAGGGGGCCGAGGTTCACCCCTCCACTTT
TRBV29-1	TRBJ2-6	TRBD1	-	CSVEWPDRAGANVLTF	TGCAGCGTTGAATGGCCCGACAGGGCCGGGGCCAACGTCCTGACTTTC
TRBV19	TRBJ1-4	TRBD1	-	CASSRQGANEKLFF	TGTGCCAGTAGTAGACAGGGGGCTAATGAAAAACTGTTTTTT
TRBV28	TRBJ2-7	TRBD1	-	CASSPAGTGAEQYF	TGTGCCAGCAGTCCGGCCGGGACAGGGGCCGAGCAGTACTTC
TRBV28	TRBJ1-2	-	-	CASSRGAYGYTF	TGTGCCAGCAGCCGGGGGGCCTATGGCTACACCTTC
TRBV28	TRBJ1-2	-	-	CASSKRGSGSYGYTF	TGTGCCAGCAGTAAACGTGGAAGCGGATCCTATGGCTACACCTTC
TRBV9	TRBJ2-5	-	-	CASSVEWRLQETQYF	TGTGCCAGCAGCGTAGAATGGCGGTTACAAGAGACCCAGTACTTC
TRBV7-2	TRBJ1-5	-	-	CASSLGRGGAGQPQHF	TGTGCCAGCAGCCTCGGACGAGGTGGGGCAGGTCAGCCCCAGCATTTT
TRBV5-1	TRBJ2-3	TRBD1	-	CASSPSGTGSDTQYF	TGCGCCAGCAGCCCCTCGGGGACAGGGTCCGATACGCAGTATTTT
TRBV4-3	TRBJ1-6	TRBD1	-	CASSQDHRGISSPLHF	TGCGCCAGCAGCCAAGATCACAGGGGGATTTCTTCACCCCTCCACTTT
TRBV6-5	TRBJ2-7	-	-	CASSYSGTSPYEQYF	TGTGCCAGCAGTTACTCAGGGACAAGTCCCTACGAGCAGTACTTC
TRBV18	TRBJ2-3	-	-	CASSPSAGTSTDTQYF	TGTGCCAGCTCACCATCGGCGGGGACTAGCACAGATACGCAGTATTTT
TRBV5-1	TRBJ2-2	TRBD2	-	CASSLARDSGGYANTGELFF	TGCGCCAGCAGCTTGGCCAGGGATAGCGGGGGATACGCGAACACCGGGGAGCTGTTTTTT
TRBV6-5	TRBJ1-6	-	-	CASSYSVVKNSPLHF	TGTGCCAGCAGTTACTCGGTAGTTAAAAATTCACCCCTCCACTTT
TRBV4-3	TRBJ1-2	-	-	CASSQATATNYGYTF	TGCGCCAGCAGCCAAGCGACAGCTACTAACTATGGCTACACCTTC
TRBV5-1	TRBJ1-2	TRBD1	few	CASSLVPGGDYGYTF	TGCGCCAGCAGCTTGGTCCCAGGGGGCGACTATGGCTACACCTTC
TRBV6-6	TRBJ2-1	TRBD2	-	CASKRTRNTYNEQFF	TGTGCCAGCAAGAGGACTAGAAACACCTACAATGAGCAGTTCTTC